Listed here are 3 T cell receptor beta chains from one sample, sequenced in a study of human T cells and chemical hapten exposure. From the RACE reads, TCRdb called clonotypes with MiXCR, one entry per CDR3 protein. The table shows roughly 69,000 distinct CDR3 sequences, with 10% occurring only once. Time point in this sample: patch test 2, 6 weeks after DPC sensitization. The treatment was: therapeutic diphenylcyclopropenone sensitization with weekly scalp DPC. The input for sequencing was whole blood, taken in connection with sensitization to the hapten diphenylcyclopropenone (DPC). These TCRs come from a woman between 45 and 65 years old with alopecia areata. Some clones in this sample may be carry-over from other donors' samples.

Sample share makes this clonotype medium-sized. V usage is TRBV6-4 and J usage is TRBJ2-3; D call uncertain. The germline CDR1 and CDR2 sequences are MRHNA and SNTAGT. V was pared by 2 bases and J by 2 bases, with 5 bases between. The CDR3 extends over 13 amino acids. CDR3 sequence (DNA): TGTGCCAGCAGTGACAAGGCCACAGATACGCAGTATTTT. Protein sequence: CASSDKATDTQYF.

Remarks on this clonotype: This could be a read error, since a much larger clone is one nucleotide away. The chain employs TRBV19 and TRBJ2-1; the D gene is possibly TRBD2 (5 bases). Germline-derived CDR1 and CDR2 are LNHDA and SQIVND (reference sequence). The CDR3 loop spans 15 amino acids. V lost 4 bases and J 2 bases, leaving 12 bases between the germline ends. In DNA, the CDR3 is TGTGCCAGTAGTAGGCGACTATACACCTACAATGAGCAGTTCTTC. It specifies CASSRRLYTYNEQFF.

This clonotype was seen a handful of times. J is TRBJ2-2 and V is TRBV19, with 11 bases aligning to TRBD2. CDR1 and CDR2 (germline): LNHDA, SQIVND (reference sequence). The trim removed 4 bases at V and 7 bases at J, leaving 2 bases unmatched. CDR3 length: 14 amino acids. The CDR3 nucleotides read TGTGCCAGTAGTACTAGCGGGAGGATCGGGGAGCTGTTTTTT. Its translation: CASSTSGRIGELFF.